These T cell receptor beta chains were read from a single sample in a study of blood T cell repertoires in COVID-19. Data came from immunoSEQ multiplex PCR; TCRdb stores just in-frame clones and leaves some out. The sample carries over 25,000 clones, approximately 89% recorded once. Sequenced material: peripheral blood. All receptors come from a human donor in a cohort sampled during active COVID-19. CDR3s include the opening cysteine and the closing phenylalanine or tryptophan. D genes are given only for firm matches. Clone size is not always given. Where it is, it says once, few, many or a class for expanded clones.

CDR3 protein: CASSIALGLAGASYNEQFF
CDR3 DNA: TGTGCCAGTAGTATAGCGTTGGGACTAGCGGGTGCTTCCTACAATGAGCAGTTCTTC
D gene: TRBD2
J gene: TRBJ2-1
V gene: TRBV19
clone size: NA

CDR3 protein: CASSLGTRTEAFF
CDR3 DNA: TGTGCCAGCAGCTTAGGTACTAGGACTGAAGCTTTCTTT
D gene: NA
J gene: TRBJ1-1
V gene: TRBV7-6
clone size: NA

CDR3 protein: CASSTPPSQGSEYF
CDR3 DNA: TGTGCCAGCAGCACCCCCCCTAGTCAGGGGAGCGAGTACTTC
D gene: NA
J gene: TRBJ2-7
V gene: TRBV21-1
clone size: NA

CDR3 protein: CASSELAGEGNNSPLHF
CDR3 DNA: TGTGCCAGCAGTGAACTTGCGGGGGAGGGAAATAATTCACCCCTCCACTTT
D gene: NA
J gene: TRBJ1-6
V gene: TRBV6-1
clone size: NA

CDR3 protein: CASSPPIPFLFF
CDR3 DNA: TGTGCCAGCAGCCCCCCTATCCCCTTTCTGTTTTTT
D gene: NA
J gene: TRBJ1-4
V gene: TRBV28
clone size: NA

CDR3 protein: CAISPGQLNYGYTF
CDR3 DNA: TGTGCCATCAGCCCAGGACAGCTTAACTATGGCTACACCTTC
D gene: NA
J gene: TRBJ1-2
V gene: TRBV10-3
clone size: NA

CDR3 protein: CASSQGEGNTEAFF
CDR3 DNA: TGTGCCAGCAGCCAAGGGGAGGGGAACACTGAAGCTTTCTTT
D gene: NA
J gene: TRBJ1-1
V gene: TRBV3-1/TRBV3-2
clone size: once

CDR3 protein: CASSDRGPNDEQYF
CDR3 DNA: TGTGCCAGCAGTGACAGGGGGCCCAATGACGAGCAGTACTTC
D gene: TRBD1
J gene: TRBJ2-7
V gene: TRBV27
clone size: NA

CDR3 protein: CASSLQLLLSYEQYF
CDR3 DNA: TGTGCCAGCAGCTTACAACTCCTCCTCTCCTACGAGCAGTACTTC
D gene: NA
J gene: TRBJ2-7
V gene: TRBV7-2
clone size: NA

CDR3 protein: CASSPGGGTFNSPLHF
CDR3 DNA: TGTGCCAGCAGTCCGGGAGGGGGCACCTTTAATTCACCCCTCCACTTT
D gene: TRBD1
J gene: TRBJ1-6
V gene: TRBV2
clone size: NA

CDR3 protein: CASSPRREYNEQFF
CDR3 DNA: TGTGCCAGCTCACCACGGAGGGAATACAATGAGCAGTTCTTC
D gene: NA
J gene: TRBJ2-1
V gene: TRBV18
clone size: NA

CDR3 protein: CASQPWASGGVAQYF
CDR3 DNA: TGTGCCAGCCAGCCGTGGGCTAGCGGGGGGGTCGCGCAGTATTTT
D gene: TRBD2
J gene: TRBJ2-3
V gene: TRBV2
clone size: NA